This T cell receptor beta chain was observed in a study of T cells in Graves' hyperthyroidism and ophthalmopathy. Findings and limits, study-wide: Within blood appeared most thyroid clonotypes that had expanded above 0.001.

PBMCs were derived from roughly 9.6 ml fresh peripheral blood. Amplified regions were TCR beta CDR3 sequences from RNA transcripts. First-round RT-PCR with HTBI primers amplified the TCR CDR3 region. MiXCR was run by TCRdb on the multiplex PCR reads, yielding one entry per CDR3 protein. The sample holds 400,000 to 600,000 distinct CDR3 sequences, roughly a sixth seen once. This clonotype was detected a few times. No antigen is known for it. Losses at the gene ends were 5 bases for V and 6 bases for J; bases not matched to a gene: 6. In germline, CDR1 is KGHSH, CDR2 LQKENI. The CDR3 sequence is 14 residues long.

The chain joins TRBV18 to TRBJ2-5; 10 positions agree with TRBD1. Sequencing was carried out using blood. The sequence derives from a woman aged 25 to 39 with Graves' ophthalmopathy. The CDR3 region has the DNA TGTGCCAGCTCATTGGACAGGGGGAGGAAGACCCAGTACTTC. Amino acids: CASSLDRGRKTQYF.